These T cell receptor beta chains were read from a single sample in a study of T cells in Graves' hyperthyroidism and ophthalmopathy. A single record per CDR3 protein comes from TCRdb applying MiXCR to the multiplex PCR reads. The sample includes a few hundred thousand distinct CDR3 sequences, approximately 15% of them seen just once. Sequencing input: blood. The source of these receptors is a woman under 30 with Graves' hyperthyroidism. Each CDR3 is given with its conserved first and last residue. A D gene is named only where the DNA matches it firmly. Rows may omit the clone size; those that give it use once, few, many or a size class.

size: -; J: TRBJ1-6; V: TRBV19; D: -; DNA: TGTGCCAGTAGTCCGGGCTGGGGATCACCCCTCCACTTT; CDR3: CASSPGWGSPLHF
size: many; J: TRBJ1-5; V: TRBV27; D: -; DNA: TGTGCCAGCAGTTTAACCGACCGACGTTGGGATCAGCCCCAGCATTTT; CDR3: CASSLTDRRWDQPQHF
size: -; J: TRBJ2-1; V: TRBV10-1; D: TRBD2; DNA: TGCGCCAGCAGGAAAACTAGCGGGGGGAATGAGCAGTTCTTC; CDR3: CASRKTSGGNEQFF
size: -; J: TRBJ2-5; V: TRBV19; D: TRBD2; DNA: TGTGCCAGCACCCCTGGGACTATTGGGACCCAGTACTTC; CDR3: CASTPGTIGTQYF
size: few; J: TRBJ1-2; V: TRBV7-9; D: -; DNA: TGTGCCAGCAGCTTAAATCCGGGGGGGGCCTATGGCTACACCTTC; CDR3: CASSLNPGGAYGYTF
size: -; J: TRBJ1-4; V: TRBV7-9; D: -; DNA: TGTGCCAGCAGCGCTGCCGGACCTAATGAAAAACTGTTTTTT; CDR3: CASSAAGPNEKLFF
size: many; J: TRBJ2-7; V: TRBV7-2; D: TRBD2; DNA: TGTGCCAGCAGCCCTCCTAGCGGGAGACCCTACGAGCAGTACTTC; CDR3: CASSPPSGRPYEQYF
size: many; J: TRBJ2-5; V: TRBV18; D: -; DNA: TGTGCCAGCTCGGCGGGACGGCAAGAGACCCAGTACTTC; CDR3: CASSAGRQETQYF
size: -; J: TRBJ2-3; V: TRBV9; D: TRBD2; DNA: TGTGCCAGCAGCGTTAGCGGGACCCGCGGAGATACGCAGTATTTT; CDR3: CASSVSGTRGDTQYF
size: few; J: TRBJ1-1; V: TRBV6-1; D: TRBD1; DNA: TGTGCCAGCTTCAGGGGGGCGGGCACTGAAGCTTTCTTT; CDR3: CASFRGAGTEAFF
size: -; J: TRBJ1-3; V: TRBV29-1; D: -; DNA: TGCAGCGTAGCCTCAGGGGTTGGAAACACCATATATTTT; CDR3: CSVASGVGNTIYF
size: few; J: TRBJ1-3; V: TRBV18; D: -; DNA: TGTGCCAGCTCACCACTCGTTATAACTACGGACTCTGGAAACACCATATATTTT; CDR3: CASSPLVITTDSGNTIYF
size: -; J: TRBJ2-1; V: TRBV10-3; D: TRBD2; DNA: TGTGCCATCAGTCCGACTAGCGGACCCTACAATGAGCAGTTCTTC; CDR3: CAISPTSGPYNEQFF
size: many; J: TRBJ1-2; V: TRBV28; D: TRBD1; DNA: TGTGCCAGCAGGCCGACAGGGCGGTCCTATGGCTACACCTTC; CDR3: CASRPTGRSYGYTF
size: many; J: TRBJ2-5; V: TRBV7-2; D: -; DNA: TGTGCCAGCAGCAAGGGGGGAGCGGGTCCCGCAGAGACCCAGTACTTC; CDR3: CASSKGGAGPAETQYF
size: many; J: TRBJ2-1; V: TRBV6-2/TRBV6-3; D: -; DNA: TGTGCCAGCAGCCGCTGGCGCCTTAGCTCCTACAATGAGCAGTTCTTC; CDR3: CASSRWRLSSYNEQFF
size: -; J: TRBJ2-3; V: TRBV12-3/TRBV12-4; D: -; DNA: TGTGCCAGCAGGGTACAGGGGGGGGATACGCAGTATTTT; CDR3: CASRVQGGDTQYF
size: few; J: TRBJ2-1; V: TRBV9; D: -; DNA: TGTGCCAGCAGCGTGAGGGAGGCCTACAATGAGCAGTTCTTC; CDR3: CASSVREAYNEQFF
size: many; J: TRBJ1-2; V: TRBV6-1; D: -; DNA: TGTGCCAGCAGAAGGGGACGGAACTATGGCTACACCTTC; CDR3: CASRRGRNYGYTF
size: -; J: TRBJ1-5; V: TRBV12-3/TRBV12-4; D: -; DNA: TGTGCCAGCACTACGGGCGGGGGGCGAGGTCAGCCCCGGCATTTT; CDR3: CASTTGGGRGQPRHF
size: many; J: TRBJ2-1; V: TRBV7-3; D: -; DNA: TGTGCCAGCAGCTTTGGCAGTTCCTCCTACAATGAGCAGTTCTTC; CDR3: CASSFGSSSYNEQFF
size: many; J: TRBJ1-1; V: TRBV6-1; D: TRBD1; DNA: TGTGCCAGCAGTCACAGGGGTATGAACACTGAAGCTTTCTTT; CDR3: CASSHRGMNTEAFF
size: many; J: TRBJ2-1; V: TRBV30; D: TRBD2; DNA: TGTGCCTGGATGGGACTAGCGGGAAATGAGCAGTTCTTC; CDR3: CAWMGLAGNEQFF
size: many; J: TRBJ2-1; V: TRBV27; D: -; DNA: TGTGCCAGCAGTCTAACGGGCGTAAGCTCCTACAATGAGCAGTTCTTC; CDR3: CASSLTGVSSYNEQFF
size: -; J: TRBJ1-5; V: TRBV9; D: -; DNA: TGTGCCAGCAGCCAAGGGGGGACCAATCAGCCCCAGCATTTT; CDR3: CASSQGGTNQPQHF
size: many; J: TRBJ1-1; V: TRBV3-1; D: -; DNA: TGTGCCAGCAGCGGCGGAGGGGGAACTGAAGCTTTCTTT; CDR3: CASSGGGGTEAFF
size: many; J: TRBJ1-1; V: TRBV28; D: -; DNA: TGTGCCAGCAGGCCCGTCCCTACGAACACTGAAGCTTTCTTT; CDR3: CASRPVPTNTEAFF